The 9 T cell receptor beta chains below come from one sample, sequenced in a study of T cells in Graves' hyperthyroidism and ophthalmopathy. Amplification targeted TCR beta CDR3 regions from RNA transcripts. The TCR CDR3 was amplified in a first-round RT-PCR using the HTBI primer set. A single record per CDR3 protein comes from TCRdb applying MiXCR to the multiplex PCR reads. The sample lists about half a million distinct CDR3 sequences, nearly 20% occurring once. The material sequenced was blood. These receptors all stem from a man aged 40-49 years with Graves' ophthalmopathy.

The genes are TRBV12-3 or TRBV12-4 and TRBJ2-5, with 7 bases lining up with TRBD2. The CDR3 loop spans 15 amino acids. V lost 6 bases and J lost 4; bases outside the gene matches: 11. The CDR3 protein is CASSLTGGLGETQYF. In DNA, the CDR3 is TGTGCCAGCAGCCTGACGGGGGGTTTGGGAGAGACCCAGTACTTC.

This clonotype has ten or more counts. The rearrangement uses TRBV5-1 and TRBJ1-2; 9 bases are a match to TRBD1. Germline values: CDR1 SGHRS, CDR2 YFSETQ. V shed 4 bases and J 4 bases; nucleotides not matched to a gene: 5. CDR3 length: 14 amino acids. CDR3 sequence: CASSPGQGIYGYTF. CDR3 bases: TGCGCCAGCAGCCCTGGACAGGGGATCTATGGCTACACCTTC.

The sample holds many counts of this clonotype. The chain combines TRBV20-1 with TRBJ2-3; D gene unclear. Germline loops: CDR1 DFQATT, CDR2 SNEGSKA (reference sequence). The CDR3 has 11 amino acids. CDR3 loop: CSVGAPAEQYF. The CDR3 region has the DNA TGCTCAGTAGGAGCCCCCGCCGAGCAGTATTTT.

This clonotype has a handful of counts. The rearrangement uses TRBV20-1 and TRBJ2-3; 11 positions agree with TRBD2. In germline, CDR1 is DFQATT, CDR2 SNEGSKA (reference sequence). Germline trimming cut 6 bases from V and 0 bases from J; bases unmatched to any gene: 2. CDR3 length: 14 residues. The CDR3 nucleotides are TGCAGTGCAAGACTAGCGGGGAGCACAGATACGCAGTATTTT. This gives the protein CSARLAGSTDTQYF.

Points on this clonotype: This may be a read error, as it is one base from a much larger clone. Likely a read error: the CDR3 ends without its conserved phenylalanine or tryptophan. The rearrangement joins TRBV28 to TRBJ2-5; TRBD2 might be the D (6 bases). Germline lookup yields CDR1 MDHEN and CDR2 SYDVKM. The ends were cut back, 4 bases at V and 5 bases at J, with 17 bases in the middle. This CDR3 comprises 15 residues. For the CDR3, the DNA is TGTGCCAGCAGTTCCGGTGCCGTAGGGACTGAGACCCAGTACTCC. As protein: CASSSGAVGTETQYS.

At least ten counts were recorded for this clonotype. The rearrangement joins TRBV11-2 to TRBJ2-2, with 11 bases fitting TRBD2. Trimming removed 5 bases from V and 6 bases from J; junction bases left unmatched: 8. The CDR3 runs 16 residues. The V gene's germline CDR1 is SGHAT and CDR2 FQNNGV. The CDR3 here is CASSQPSGRRPGELFF. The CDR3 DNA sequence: TGTGCCAGCAGCCAACCTAGCGGGAGGCGTCCCGGGGAGCTGTTTTTT.

For the CDR3, the DNA is TGTGCCAGCAGTTACTCTAGGGACAGAGACACTGAAGCTTTCTTT. It encodes CASSYSRDRDTEAFF. The rearrangement joins TRBV6-2 or TRBV6-3 to TRBJ1-1; 7 positions match TRBD1. Germline-derived CDR1 and CDR2 are MNHEY and SVGEGT. The V and J ends lost 0 bases and 3 bases, in that order; junction bases with no gene match: 4. CDR3 length: 15 amino acids.

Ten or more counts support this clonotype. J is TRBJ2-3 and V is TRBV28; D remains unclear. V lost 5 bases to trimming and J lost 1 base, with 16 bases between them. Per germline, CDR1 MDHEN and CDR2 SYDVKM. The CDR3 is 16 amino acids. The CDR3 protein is CASSTSALGGTDTQYF. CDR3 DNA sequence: TGTGCCAGCAGTACCTCGGCCCTTGGGGGCACAGATACGCAGTATTTT.

The CDR3 nucleotides are TGTGCCAGCAGTCCCTTAGGACCCCTCCACTTT. It codes for CASSPLGPLHF. J is TRBJ1-6 and V is TRBV28; D is unresolved. CDR1 and CDR2 from the germline V gene are MDHEN and SYDVKM. Trimming shortened V by 5 bases and J by 12 bases, and 8 bases separated the two germline ends. The CDR3 covers 11 residues.